This T cell receptor beta chain is drawn from a study of technical replicates of blood from a handful of donors. Only in-frame clones appear in the TCRdb table, and some are missing; sequencing was by immunoSEQ multiplex PCR. The data hold under 100,000 clones, with 90% to 97% observed a single time. The CDR3 is made up of 17 amino acids. The trim removed 0 bases at V and 4 bases at J, leaving 11 bases unmatched. Germline CDR1 reads SGHNT; CDR2 reads YENEEA. Input material: T cells isolated from PBMCs. This rearrangement joins TRBV11-3 to TRBJ1-2; 7 bases agree with TRBD1. The receptor was derived from a human donor in good health. CDR3 DNA: TGTGCCAGCAGCTTAGATCTCCCGGGACAGCACTTCTATGGCTACACCTTC. The encoded protein is CASSLDLPGQHFYGYTF.